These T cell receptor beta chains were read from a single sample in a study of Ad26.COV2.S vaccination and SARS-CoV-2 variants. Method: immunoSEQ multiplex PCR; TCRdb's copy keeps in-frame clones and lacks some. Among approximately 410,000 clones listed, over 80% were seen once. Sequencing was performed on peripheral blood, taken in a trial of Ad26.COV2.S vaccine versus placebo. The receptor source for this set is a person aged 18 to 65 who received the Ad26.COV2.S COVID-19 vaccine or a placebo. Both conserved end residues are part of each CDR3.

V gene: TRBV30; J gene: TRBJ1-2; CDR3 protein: CAWSVTRGVGGYTF
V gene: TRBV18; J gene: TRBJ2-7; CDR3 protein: CASSPWGAPYEQYF
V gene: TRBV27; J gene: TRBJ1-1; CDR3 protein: CASRNRQATTEAFF
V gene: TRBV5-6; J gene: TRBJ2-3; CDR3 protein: CASRGAVGADTQYF
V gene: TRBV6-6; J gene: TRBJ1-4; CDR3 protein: CASSYFPLRDEKLFF
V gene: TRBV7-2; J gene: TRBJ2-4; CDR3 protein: CASSYQPGTVGNIQYF
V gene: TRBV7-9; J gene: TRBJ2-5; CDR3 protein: CASSPPYRLERQETQYF
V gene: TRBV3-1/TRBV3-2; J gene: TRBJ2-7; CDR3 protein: CASSQVEGEQYF
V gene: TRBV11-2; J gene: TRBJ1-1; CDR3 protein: CASSRRQPYTEAFF
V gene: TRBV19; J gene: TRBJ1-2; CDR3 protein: CASSNRPYGYTF
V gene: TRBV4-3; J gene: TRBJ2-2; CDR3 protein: CASSQDPSGTSVLAAGELFF
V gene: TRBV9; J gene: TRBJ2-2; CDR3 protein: CASSVVGDGGELFF
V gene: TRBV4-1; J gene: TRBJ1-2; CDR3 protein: CASSQDGLVQGAGGYTF
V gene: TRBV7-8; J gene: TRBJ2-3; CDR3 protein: CASSLTILSTDTQYF
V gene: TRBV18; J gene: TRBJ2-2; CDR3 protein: CASSPGTGRLPGELFF
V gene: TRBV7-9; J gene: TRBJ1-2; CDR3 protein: CASSFNVLDYGYTF
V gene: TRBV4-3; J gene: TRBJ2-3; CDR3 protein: CASSQEAGGLTDTQYF
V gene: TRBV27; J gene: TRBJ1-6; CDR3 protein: CASSLLPTTGDGGSPLHF
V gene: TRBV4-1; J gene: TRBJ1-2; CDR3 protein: CASSSILGDGYTF
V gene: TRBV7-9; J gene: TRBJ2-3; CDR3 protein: CASSSITSDPTDTQYF
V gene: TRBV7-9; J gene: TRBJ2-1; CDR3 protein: CASSSRTSGGPGEQFF
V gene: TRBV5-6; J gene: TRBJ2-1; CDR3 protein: CASSRQVPVFVGYNEQFF
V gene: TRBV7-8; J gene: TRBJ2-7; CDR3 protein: CASSLTGTGSYEQYF
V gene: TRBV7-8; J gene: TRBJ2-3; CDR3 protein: CASSLAGRRDTQYF
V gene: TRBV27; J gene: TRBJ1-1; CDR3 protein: CASSDLAPFTEAFF
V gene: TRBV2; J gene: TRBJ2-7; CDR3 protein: CASVRGGSYEQYF
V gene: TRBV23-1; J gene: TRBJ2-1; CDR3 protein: CASSQYEQGQFF
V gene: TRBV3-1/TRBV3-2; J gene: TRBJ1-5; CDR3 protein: CASSQEVRAAGQGLNYSNQPQHF
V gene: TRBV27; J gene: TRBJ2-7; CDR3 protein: CASSSSWTLSSYEQYF
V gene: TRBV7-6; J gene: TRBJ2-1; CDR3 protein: CASSPDNEQFF
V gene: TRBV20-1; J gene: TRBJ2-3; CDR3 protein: CSASGLEGLPGGTDTQYF
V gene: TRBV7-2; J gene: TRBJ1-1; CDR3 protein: CASADLLGTTEAFF
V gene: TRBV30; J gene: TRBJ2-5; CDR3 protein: CAWSAIFQQWKRTSGEETQYF
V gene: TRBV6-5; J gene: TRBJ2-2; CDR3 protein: CASRTTNTGELFF
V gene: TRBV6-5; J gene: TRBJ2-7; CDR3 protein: CASSPGAGEQYF
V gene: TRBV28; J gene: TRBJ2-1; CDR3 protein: CASSPQREQFF
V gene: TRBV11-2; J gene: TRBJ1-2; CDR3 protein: CASSLGPYGYTF
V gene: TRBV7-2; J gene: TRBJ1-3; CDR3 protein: CASSSQPLFSGNTIYF
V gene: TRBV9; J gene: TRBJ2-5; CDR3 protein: CASSDLGSETQYF
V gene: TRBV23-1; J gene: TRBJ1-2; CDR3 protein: CASSHWDRGPEGYTF
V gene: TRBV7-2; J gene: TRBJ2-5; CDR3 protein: CASSWRGGGQETQYF
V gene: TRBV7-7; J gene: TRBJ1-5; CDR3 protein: CASSLGGPDQPQHF
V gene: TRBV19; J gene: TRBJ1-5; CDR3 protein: CASSRDRGTDQPQHF
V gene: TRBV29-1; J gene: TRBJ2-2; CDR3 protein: CSVLIRGTASIANTGELFF
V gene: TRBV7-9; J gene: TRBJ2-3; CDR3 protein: CASSLSRSTTDTQYF
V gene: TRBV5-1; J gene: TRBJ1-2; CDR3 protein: CASSSGVNNYGYTF
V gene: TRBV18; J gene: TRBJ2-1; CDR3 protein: CASSPPAEQFF
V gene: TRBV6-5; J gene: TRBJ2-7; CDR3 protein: CASSYSVRGQDYEQYF
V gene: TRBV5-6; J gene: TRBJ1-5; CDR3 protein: CASSLTGHQPQHF
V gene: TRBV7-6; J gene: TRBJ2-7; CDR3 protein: CASHSSSYEQYF
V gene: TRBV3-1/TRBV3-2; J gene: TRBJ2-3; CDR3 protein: CASSQDRAPLLAGGPDTQYF
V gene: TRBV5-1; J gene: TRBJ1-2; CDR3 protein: CASSQGLPVYGYTF
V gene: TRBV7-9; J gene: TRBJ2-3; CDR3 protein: CASASDTQYF
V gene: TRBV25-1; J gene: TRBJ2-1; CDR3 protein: CASSDGDRGDNEQFF
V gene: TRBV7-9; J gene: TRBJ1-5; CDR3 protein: CASSPGAGVGQPQHF
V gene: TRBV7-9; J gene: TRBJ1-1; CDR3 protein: CASSFLGGFTEAFF
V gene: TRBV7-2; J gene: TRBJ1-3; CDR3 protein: CASSPGNTIYF
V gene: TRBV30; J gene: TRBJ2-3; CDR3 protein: CAWKIGGAGTDTQYF
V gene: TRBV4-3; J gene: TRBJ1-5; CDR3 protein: CASSQEDRVDQPQHF
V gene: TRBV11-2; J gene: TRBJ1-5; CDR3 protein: CASSLGRGQPQHF